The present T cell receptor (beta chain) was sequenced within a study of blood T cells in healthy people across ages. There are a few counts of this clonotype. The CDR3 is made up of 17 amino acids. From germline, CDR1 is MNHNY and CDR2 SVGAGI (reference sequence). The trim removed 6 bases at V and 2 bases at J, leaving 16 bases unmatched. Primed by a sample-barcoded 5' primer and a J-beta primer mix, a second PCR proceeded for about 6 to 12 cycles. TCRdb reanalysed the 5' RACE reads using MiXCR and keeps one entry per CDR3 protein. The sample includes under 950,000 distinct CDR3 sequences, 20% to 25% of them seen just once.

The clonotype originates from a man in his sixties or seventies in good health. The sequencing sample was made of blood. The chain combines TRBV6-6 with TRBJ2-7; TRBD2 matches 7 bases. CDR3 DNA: TGTGCCAGCAGCCTGGGGGGGAGGATGGACTACCCCTACGAGCAGTACTTC. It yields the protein CASSLGGRMDYPYEQYF.